Listed below are T cell receptor beta chains from one sample, sequenced in a study of T-cell memory formation after mild COVID-19. TCRdb reprocessed the 5' RACE reads via MiXCR and lists one record per CDR3 protein. The sample contains tens of thousands of distinct CDR3 sequences, approximately 13% of which appear only once. Source material: PBMCs or a T cell subset sorted from them (not recorded which). These receptors were obtained from an adult woman who had mild COVID-19 (a few samples of this study predate the infection). Cell type and time point are not known. The CDR3 runs from the conserved cysteine through the conserved F or W. A D gene is named only where the DNA matches it firmly. Expanded clones are given a class, and other clones once, few, many or no size at all.

TGTGCCAGCAGCGAAGGACTAGCGGGAGAGACGGGCTACGAGCAGTACTTC CASSEGLAGETGYEQYF TRBJ2-7 TRBD2 TRBV7-8 few
TGTGCCAGCAGCATCGGGACAGACTTTCAGTACTTC CASSIGTDFQYF TRBJ2-7 TRBD1 TRBV5-6 few
TGTGCCACCAGCAGAGATTGGGCAGGACCCACAGATACGCAGTATTTT CATSRDWAGPTDTQYF TRBJ2-3 . TRBV15 .
TGTGCCAGCAGCATGCACGACAGGGGGGAGGACTACGAGCAGTACTTC CASSMHDRGEDYEQYF TRBJ2-7 TRBD1 TRBV7-9 .
TGTGCCAGCCGGGACCACTACGAGCAGTACTTC CASRDHYEQYF TRBJ2-7 . TRBV30 few
TGCGCCAGCAGCTTGATGTGGGGCAACAATGAGCAGTTCTTC CASSLMWGNNEQFF TRBJ2-1 . TRBV5-1 many
TGCAGCGTGATGACGGGGGGCCTGAACACCGGGGAGCTGTTTTTT CSVMTGGLNTGELFF TRBJ2-2 . TRBV29-1 few
TGCAGCGTTGAAGATCGTCCCGGGACAGGATCGTGGACTTATGGCTACACCTTC CSVEDRPGTGSWTYGYTF TRBJ1-2 TRBD1 TRBV29-1 .
TGTGCCAGCAGGGGAAGGAGCTGGGCAGATACGCAGTATTTT CASRGRSWADTQYF TRBJ2-3 . TRBV7-9 few
TGTGCCACTACAGGGGTCGGCTCCTACAATGAGCAGTTCTTC CATTGVGSYNEQFF TRBJ2-1 TRBD1 TRBV6-5 .
TGTGCCAGCAACCCAACCGGGACTAGCCCAACCTACGAGCAGTACTTC CASNPTGTSPTYEQYF TRBJ2-7 TRBD2 TRBV27 .
TGTGCCAGCAGCTCTGAGATAAGGCGAGAGACCCAGTACTTC CASSSEIRRETQYF TRBJ2-5 . TRBV7-9 many
TGTGCCAGCAGCCAACCGGGACTAGCGGGGGGCGAGCAGTACTTC CASSQPGLAGGEQYF TRBJ2-7 TRBD2 TRBV4-2 many
TGTGCCAGCAGCGCAAACAGCGTAGGCTCCTACAATGAGCAGTTCTTC CASSANSVGSYNEQFF TRBJ2-1 . TRBV21-1 .
TGTGCCAGTAGTGTAACGATGATCTACACCGGGGAGCTGTTTTTT CASSVTMIYTGELFF TRBJ2-2 . TRBV19 .
TGCGCCAGCAGCCTGTCAATGAATGAGCAGTTCTTC CASSLSMNEQFF TRBJ2-1 . TRBV5-1 .
TGTGCCATCAAAAATGGAGACACCGGGGAGCTGTTTTTT CAIKNGDTGELFF TRBJ2-2 . TRBV24-1 .
TGTGCCAGCAGCTTAGCGACTAGCGGAGCCAAAAACATTCAGTACTTC CASSLATSGAKNIQYF TRBJ2-4 TRBD2 TRBV7-9 few